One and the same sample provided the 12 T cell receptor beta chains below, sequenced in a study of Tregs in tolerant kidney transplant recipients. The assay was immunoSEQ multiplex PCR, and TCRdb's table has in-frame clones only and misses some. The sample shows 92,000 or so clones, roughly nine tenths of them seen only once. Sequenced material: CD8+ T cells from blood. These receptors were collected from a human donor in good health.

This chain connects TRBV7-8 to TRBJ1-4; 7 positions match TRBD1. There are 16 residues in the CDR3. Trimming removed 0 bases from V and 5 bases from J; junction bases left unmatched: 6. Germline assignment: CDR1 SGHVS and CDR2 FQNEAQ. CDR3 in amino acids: CASSLARQGRNEKLFF. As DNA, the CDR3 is TGTGCCAGCAGCTTAGCGCGACAGGGTAGGAATGAAAAACTGTTTTTT.

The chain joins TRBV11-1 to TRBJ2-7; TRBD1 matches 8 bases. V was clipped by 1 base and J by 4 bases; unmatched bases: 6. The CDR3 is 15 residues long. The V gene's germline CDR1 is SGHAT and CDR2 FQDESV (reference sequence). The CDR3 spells CASSLDSDRVYEQYF. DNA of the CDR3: TGTGCCAGCAGCTTAGATTCGGACAGGGTATACGAGCAGTACTTC.

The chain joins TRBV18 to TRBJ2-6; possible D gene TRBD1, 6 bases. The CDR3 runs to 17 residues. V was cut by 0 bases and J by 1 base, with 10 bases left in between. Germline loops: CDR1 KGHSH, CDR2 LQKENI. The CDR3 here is CASSPPGGVSGANVLTF. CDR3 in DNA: TGTGCCAGCTCACCACCAGGGGGAGTGTCTGGGGCCAACGTCCTGACTTTC.

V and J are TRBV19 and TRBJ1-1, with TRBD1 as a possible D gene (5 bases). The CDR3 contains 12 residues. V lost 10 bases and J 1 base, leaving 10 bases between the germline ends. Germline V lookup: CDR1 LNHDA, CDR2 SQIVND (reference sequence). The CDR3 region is CATGTGNTEAFF. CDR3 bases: TGTGCCACCGGGACTGGGAACACTGAAGCTTTCTTT.

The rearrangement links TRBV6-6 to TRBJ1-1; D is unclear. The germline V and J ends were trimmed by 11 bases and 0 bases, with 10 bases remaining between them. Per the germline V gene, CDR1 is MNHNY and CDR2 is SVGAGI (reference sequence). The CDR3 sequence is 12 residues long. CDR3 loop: CAGSYMNTEAFF. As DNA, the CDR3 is TGTGCCGGAAGCTACATGAACACTGAAGCTTTCTTT.

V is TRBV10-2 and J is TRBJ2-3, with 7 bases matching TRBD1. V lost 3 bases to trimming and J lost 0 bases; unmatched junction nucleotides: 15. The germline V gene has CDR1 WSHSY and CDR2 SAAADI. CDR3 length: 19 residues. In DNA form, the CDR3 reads TGCGCCAGCAGTGATAAGGGGGCAGGGGACCTTACTAGCACAGATACGCAGTATTTT. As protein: CASSDKGAGDLTSTDTQYF.

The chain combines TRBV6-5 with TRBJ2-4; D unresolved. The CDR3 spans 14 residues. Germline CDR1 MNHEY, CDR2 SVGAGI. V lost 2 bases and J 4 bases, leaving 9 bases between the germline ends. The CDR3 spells CASSYGPGKNIQYF. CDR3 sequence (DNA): TGTGCCAGCAGTTACGGCCCCGGAAAAAACATTCAGTACTTC.

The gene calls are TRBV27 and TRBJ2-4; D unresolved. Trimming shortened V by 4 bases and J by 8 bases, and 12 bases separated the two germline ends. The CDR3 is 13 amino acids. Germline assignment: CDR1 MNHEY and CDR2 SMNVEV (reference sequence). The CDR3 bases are TGTGCCAGCAGTTGGAACAACGGACACATTCAGTACTTC. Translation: CASSWNNGHIQYF.

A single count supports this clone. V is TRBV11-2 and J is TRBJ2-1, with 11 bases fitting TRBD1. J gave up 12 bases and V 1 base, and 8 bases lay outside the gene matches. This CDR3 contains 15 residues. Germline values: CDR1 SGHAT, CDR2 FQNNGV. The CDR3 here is CASSLGTGGRFRQFF. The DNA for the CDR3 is TGTGCCAGCAGCTTAGGGACAGGGGGCAGGTTTAGGCAGTTCTTC. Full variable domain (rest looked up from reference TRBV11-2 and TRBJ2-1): EAGVAQSPRYKIIEKRQSVAFWCNPISGHATLYWYQQILGQGPKLLIQFQNNGVVDDSQLPKDRFSAERLKGVDSTLKIQPAKLEDSAVYLCASSLGTGGRFRQFFGPGTRLTVL.

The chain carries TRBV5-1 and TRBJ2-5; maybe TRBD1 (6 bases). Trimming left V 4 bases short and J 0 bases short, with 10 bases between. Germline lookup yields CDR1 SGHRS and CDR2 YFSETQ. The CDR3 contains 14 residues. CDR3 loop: CASSLRTDQETQYF. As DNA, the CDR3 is TGCGCCAGCAGCCTCCGGACAGACCAAGAGACCCAGTACTTC.

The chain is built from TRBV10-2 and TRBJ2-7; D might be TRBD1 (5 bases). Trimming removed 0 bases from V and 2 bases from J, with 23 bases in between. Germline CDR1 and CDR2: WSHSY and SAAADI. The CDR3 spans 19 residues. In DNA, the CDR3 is TGCGCCAGCAGTGAGTCTAATGGCAGGGAAGATGGCAGCGCCTACGAGCAGTACTTC. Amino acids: CASSESNGREDGSAYEQYF.

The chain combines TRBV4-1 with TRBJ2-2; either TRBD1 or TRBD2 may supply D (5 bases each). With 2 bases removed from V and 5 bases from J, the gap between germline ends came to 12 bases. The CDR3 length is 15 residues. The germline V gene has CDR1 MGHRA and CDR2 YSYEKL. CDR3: CASSQPGTGTGELFF. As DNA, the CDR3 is TGCGCCAGCAGCCAACCAGGGACGGGAACCGGGGAGCTGTTTTTT.